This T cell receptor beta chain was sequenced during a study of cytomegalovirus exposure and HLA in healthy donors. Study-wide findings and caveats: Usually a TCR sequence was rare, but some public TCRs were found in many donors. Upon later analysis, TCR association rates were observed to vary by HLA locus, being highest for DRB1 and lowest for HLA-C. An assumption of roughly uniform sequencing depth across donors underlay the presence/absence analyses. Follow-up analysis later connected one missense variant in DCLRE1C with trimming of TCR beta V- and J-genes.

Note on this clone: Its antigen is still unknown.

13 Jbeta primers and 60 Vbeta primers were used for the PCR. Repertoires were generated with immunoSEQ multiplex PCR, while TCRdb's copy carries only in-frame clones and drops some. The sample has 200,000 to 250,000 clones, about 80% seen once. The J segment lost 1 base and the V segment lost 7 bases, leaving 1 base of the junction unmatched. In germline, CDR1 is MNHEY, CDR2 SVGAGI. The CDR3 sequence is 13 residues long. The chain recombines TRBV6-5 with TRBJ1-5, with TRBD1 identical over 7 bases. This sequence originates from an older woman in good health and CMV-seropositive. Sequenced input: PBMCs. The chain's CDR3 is CASKGQSNQPQHF. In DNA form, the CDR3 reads TGTGCCAGCAAGGGACAGAGCAATCAGCCCCAGCATTTT.